These 27 T cell receptor beta chains share one sample of origin, sequenced in a study of shared clonotypes between healthy human individuals. Clones were read by immunoSEQ multiplex PCR, and TCRdb kept only the in-frame ones, dropping some. The table lists some 900,000 clones, roughly 72% of them singletons. Sequencing used memory CD4+ T cells sorted from blood. Noted subset: CD45RA-negative fraction. These receptors originate from a man between 18 and 35 years old in good health.

The chain uses TRBV7-9 and TRBJ2-7, with 7 bases fitting TRBD1. Looked up from germline, CDR1 is SEHNR and CDR2 is FQNEAQ (reference sequence). There are 12 residues in the CDR3. V lost 5 bases and J lost 6; bases outside the gene matches: 4. The CDR3 spells CASSLGTAEQYF. The CDR3 bases are TGTGCCAGCAGCCTGGGGACAGCCGAGCAGTACTTC.

This rearrangement joins TRBV5-1 to TRBJ1-3, with D possibly matching TRBD1 (6 bases). Trimming pared 3 bases from V and 8 bases from J, leaving 12 bases between. The CDR3 is 13 amino acids. Germline values: CDR1 SGHRS, CDR2 YFSETQ. Here the CDR3 DNA reads TGCGCCAGCAGCTCCTCAGGGGACCACACCATATATTTT. It codes for CASSSSGDHTIYF.

Comment on this clone: This probably arose from a read error, given a far larger clone one base away. This chain uses TRBV5-8 with TRBJ2-2; the D is unclear. The V end was cut by 5 bases, the J end by 3 bases, with 5 bases between. The germline gives CDR1 SGHTS, CDR2 YDEGEE. The CDR3 contains 12 residues. CDR3 residues: CASSGDTGELFF. As DNA, the CDR3 is TGTGCCAGCAGTGGTGACACCGGGGAGCTGTTTTTT. The full variable domain, rest sourced from reference TRBV5-8 and TRBJ2-2, is EAGVTQSPTHLIKTRGQQATLRCSPISGHTSVYWYQQALGLGLQFLLWYDEGEERNRGNFPPRFSGRQFPNYSSELNVNALELEDSALYLCASSGDTGELFFGEGSRLTVL.

For this clone: The same CDR3 also results from other DNA sequences found in this sample. This rearrangement joins TRBV6-1 to TRBJ2-5; D is unresolved. This CDR3 has 12 residues. The ends were cut back, 2 bases at V and 5 bases at J, with 6 bases in the middle. Germline CDR1 is MNHNS and CDR2 is SASEGT. Written as DNA, the CDR3 is TGTGCCAGCAGTGAACAAGGCGAGACCCAGTACTTC. Translated: CASSEQGETQYF.

The chain links TRBV6-6 to TRBJ1-5, with D perhaps TRBD1 (6 bases). Germline V gene sequence: CDR1 MNHNY, CDR2 SVGAGI (reference sequence). The germline V and J ends were trimmed by 7 bases and 6 bases, with 22 bases remaining between them. CDR3 length equals 16 residues. CDR3 in amino acids: CASTEADRLSGQPQHF. DNA for the CDR3: TGTGCCAGCACAGAAGCTGACAGGCTGAGTGGTCAGCCCCAGCATTTT.

The DNA of the CDR3 is TGTGCCAGTAGGGGACTAGCGGGGGGAGAGACCCAGTACTTC. Its protein is CASRGLAGGETQYF. The genes are TRBV19 and TRBJ2-5; 15 bases agree with TRBD2. With 6 bases clipped from V and 4 bases from J, the junction kept 0 bases outside the gene matches. The germline V gene has CDR1 LNHDA and CDR2 SQIVND (reference sequence). This CDR3 has 14 amino acids.

The rearrangement links TRBV4-3 to TRBJ2-2; 11 bases match TRBD2. The CDR3 is made up of 17 amino acids. Losses at the gene ends were 4 bases for V and 3 bases for J; bases not matched to a gene: 7. The germline V gene encodes CDR1 LGHNA and CDR2 YSLEER. The CDR3 sequence: CASSPQMTSGDTGELFF. Written as DNA, the CDR3 is TGCGCCAGCAGCCCCCAAATGACTAGCGGGGACACCGGGGAGCTGTTTTTT.

The chain couples TRBV5-1 to TRBJ2-2, with D hard to call. There are 16 residues in the CDR3. The ends were cut back, 0 bases at V and 0 bases at J, with 9 bases in the middle. Germline CDR1 reads SGHRS; CDR2 reads YFSETQ. This chain's CDR3 is CASSLARGTNTGELFF. The DNA for the CDR3 is TGCGCCAGCAGCTTGGCTCGCGGAACGAACACCGGGGAGCTGTTTTTT.

A word on this clone: Because it lacks the conserved phenylalanine or tryptophan at the end, this CDR3 is likely a read error. The rearrangement links TRBV18 to TRBJ2-7; no definite D call. The germline V gene has CDR1 KGHSH and CDR2 LQKENI. V was shortened by 6 bases and J by 0 bases, with 12 bases between the two germline ends. The CDR3 covers 14 residues. CDR3 region: CASSRETSSYEQYI. The CDR3 DNA follows: TGTGCCAGCTCGCGAGAAACGAGCTCCTACGAGCAGTACATC.

CDR3 coding DNA: TGTGCCAGCAAAGACCGGACAACGAGCAATCAGCCCCAGCATTTT. Encoded protein: CASKDRTTSNQPQHF. J is TRBJ1-5 and V is TRBV6-5; D possibly corresponds to TRBD1 (5 bases). V lost 7 bases and J 1 base, leaving 14 bases between the germline ends. CDR1 is MNHEY, CDR2 SVGAGI, per germline. The CDR3 runs 15 residues.

The J gene is TRBJ1-2, the V gene TRBV28; D unresolved. V gave up 5 bases and J gave up 6 bases, with 13 bases separating them. There are 13 residues in the CDR3. The germline CDR1 and CDR2 sequences are MDHEN and SYDVKM. For the CDR3, the DNA is TGTGCCAGCAGTCTCCTCAGTCCGGATGGCTACACCTTC. Its protein product is CASSLLSPDGYTF.

About this clone itself: Other DNA sequences in this sample translate to the same CDR3. The V call is TRBV5-4, the J call TRBJ1-1; no clear D gene. Looked up from germline, CDR1 is SGHNT and CDR2 is YYREEE (reference sequence). V gave up 0 bases and J gave up 2 bases, with 5 bases separating them. The CDR3 spans 13 residues. This chain's CDR3 is CASSLEENTEAFF. Here the CDR3 DNA reads TGTGCCAGCAGCTTGGAGGAAAACACTGAAGCTTTCTTT.

This chain uses TRBV15 with TRBJ2-2, with D unclear. CDR3 length equals 15 residues. Trimming pared 0 bases from V and 5 bases from J, leaving 10 bases between. Germline-derived CDR1 and CDR2 are LNHNV and YYDKDF (reference sequence). CDR3 sequence (DNA): TGTGCCACCAGCAGAGATGTGGCAGCTACCGGGGAGCTGTTTTTT. This gives the protein CATSRDVAATGELFF.

Many counts were recorded for this clone. The gene calls are TRBV27 and TRBJ2-7; D is undetermined. V lost 3 bases, J lost 4 bases, and 10 bases lay in between. The CDR3 consists of 13 residues. In germline, CDR1 is MNHEY, CDR2 SMNVEV (reference sequence). As DNA, the CDR3 is TGTGCCAGCAGTTTGCGTGGGAATTACGAGCAGTACTTC. Protein: CASSLRGNYEQYF.

The chain joins TRBV6-6 to TRBJ1-5; no clear D gene. Looked up from germline, CDR1 is MNHNY and CDR2 is SVGAGI (reference sequence). The CDR3 runs 14 residues. Trimming removed 0 bases from V and 7 bases from J, with 10 bases in between. This CDR3 reads CASSYSKLGQPQHF. DNA for the CDR3: TGTGCCAGCAGTTACTCGAAACTGGGGCAGCCCCAGCATTTT.

This clone was counted only a few times. The chain uses TRBV28 and TRBJ1-1; tentative D call: TRBD1 (6 bases). Germline loops: CDR1 MDHEN, CDR2 SYDVKM. This CDR3 is 14 amino acids long. Between the trimmed V and J ends, which lost 7 bases and 1 base, there was a span of 13 bases. The CDR3 DNA is TGTGCCAGCACTGTCAACAGGGCGAACACTGAAGCTTTCTTT. This gives the protein CASTVNRANTEAFF.

The J gene is TRBJ2-1, the V gene TRBV25-1; TRBD2 aligns across 7 bases. Trimming at V came to 9 bases and at J to 9 bases, leaving 11 bases not matched to a gene. This CDR3 has 13 residues. Germline CDR1 is MGHDK and CDR2 is SYGVNS. The CDR3 coding sequence is TGTGCCAGTGGCCCGGCGGGAGCGGGTGAGCAGTTCTTC. Amino acid sequence: CASGPAGAGEQFF.

The chain uses TRBV10-3 and TRBJ1-5; D remains unclear. This CDR3 has 13 amino acids. V lost 7 bases and J 5 bases, leaving 12 bases between the germline ends. CDR1 is ENHRY, CDR2 SYGVKD, per germline. The CDR3 DNA follows: TGTGCCATCACCCCTAGCGGGGATCAGCCCCAGCATTTT. Amino acid sequence: CAITPSGDQPQHF.

The V call is TRBV29-1, the J call TRBJ2-1, with D uncertain. The CDR3 runs 14 residues. Germline V gene data show CDR1 as SQVTM and CDR2 as ANQGSEA. Trimming removed 2 bases at V and 0 bases at J, with 8 bases between. The CDR3: CSVENNPSYNEQFF. CDR3 coding DNA: TGCAGCGTTGAAAATAACCCCTCCTACAATGAGCAGTTCTTC.

The chain recombines TRBV6-1 with TRBJ1-4; 9 positions match TRBD1. V lost 5 bases, J lost 4 bases, and 5 bases stayed unmatched. CDR3 length: 15 residues. Germline lookup yields CDR1 MNHNS and CDR2 SASEGT. The CDR3 DNA follows: TGTGCCAGCAGTTTTCCGGGACAGGGTAATGAAAAACTGTTTTTT. Translated: CASSFPGQGNEKLFF.

The J gene is TRBJ1-5, the V gene TRBV11-1, with D perhaps TRBD1 (5 bases). The germline V gene has CDR1 SGHAT and CDR2 FQDESV (reference sequence). This CDR3 has 17 amino acids. Trimming left V 1 base short and J 3 bases short, with 16 bases between. CDR3 DNA: TGTGCCAGCAGCTTAGAGGGGTGGGCGAGGGTCAATCAGCCCCAGCATTTT. Translation: CASSLEGWARVNQPQHF.

CDR3 protein: CASSREVRDRDEQYF. DNA of the CDR3: TGTGCCAGCAGCCGCGAGGTGAGAGATCGAGACGAGCAGTACTTC. The gene calls are TRBV7-2 and TRBJ2-7; no reliable D call. V lost 5 bases, J lost 5 bases, and 19 bases lay in between. Germline CDR1 and CDR2: SGHTA and FQGNSA. The CDR3 covers 15 residues.

V and J are TRBV30 and TRBJ2-5, with D tentatively TRBD2 (6 bases). V lost 3 bases and J 3 bases, leaving 11 bases between the germline ends. The CDR3 spans 13 residues. From germline, CDR1 is GTSNPN and CDR2 SVGIG (reference sequence). This CDR3 is CAWSPSGEETQYF. The CDR3 nucleotides are TGTGCCTGGAGCCCATCGGGGGAAGAGACCCAGTACTTC.

The chain links TRBV5-1 to TRBJ2-3; D unclear. The CDR3 sequence is 13 residues long. Germline V gene data show CDR1 as SGHRS and CDR2 as YFSETQ. With 4 bases removed from V and 0 bases from J, the gap between germline ends came to 6 bases. The CDR3: CASSPDSTDTQYF. CDR3 nucleotides: TGCGCCAGCAGCCCGGACAGCACAGATACGCAGTATTTT.

This sequence joins TRBV5-1 and TRBJ1-4; TRBD1 matches 10 bases. This CDR3 spans 16 amino acids. The V and J ends lost 4 bases and 5 bases, in that order; junction bases with no gene match: 8. In germline, CDR1 is SGHRS, CDR2 YFSETQ. The CDR3 DNA sequence: TGCGCCAGCAGCGGGGGACAGGGGCAAGGGAATGAAAAACTGTTTTTT. It translates to CASSGGQGQGNEKLFF.

The gene calls are TRBV19 and TRBJ2-7, with D perhaps matching TRBD2 (6 bases). The CDR3 has 13 amino acids. Germline-derived CDR1 and CDR2 are LNHDA and SQIVND (reference sequence). The V end lost 3 bases, the J end lost 4 bases, and 10 bases lay between the germline ends. The CDR3 nucleotides read TGTGCCAGTAGTATGTGGGGGGAATACGAGCAGTACTTC. It specifies CASSMWGEYEQYF. Complete variable domain (other parts from reference TRBV19 and TRBJ2-7): DGGITQSPKYLFRKEGQNVTLSCEQNLNHDAMYWYRQDPGQGLRLIYYSQIVNDFQKGDIAEGYSVSREKKESFPLTVTSAQKNPTAFYLCASSMWGEYEQYFGPGTRLTVT.

The rearrangement uses TRBV30 and TRBJ2-1; D remains unclear. The CDR3 runs to 10 residues. V shed 3 bases and J shed 10 bases, with 7 bases lying between them. Germline assignment: CDR1 GTSNPN and CDR2 SVGIG (reference sequence). The CDR3 DNA is TGTGCCTGGAGCGCCCGAGAGCAGTTCTTC. It codes for CAWSAREQFF. Supplemented by reference TRBV30 and TRBJ2-1, the full variable domain reads SQTIHQWPATLVQPVGSPLSLECTVEGTSNPNLYWYRQAAGRGLQLLFYSVGIGQISSEVPQNLSASRPQDRQFILSSKKLLLSDSGFYLCAWSAREQFFGPGTRLTVL.